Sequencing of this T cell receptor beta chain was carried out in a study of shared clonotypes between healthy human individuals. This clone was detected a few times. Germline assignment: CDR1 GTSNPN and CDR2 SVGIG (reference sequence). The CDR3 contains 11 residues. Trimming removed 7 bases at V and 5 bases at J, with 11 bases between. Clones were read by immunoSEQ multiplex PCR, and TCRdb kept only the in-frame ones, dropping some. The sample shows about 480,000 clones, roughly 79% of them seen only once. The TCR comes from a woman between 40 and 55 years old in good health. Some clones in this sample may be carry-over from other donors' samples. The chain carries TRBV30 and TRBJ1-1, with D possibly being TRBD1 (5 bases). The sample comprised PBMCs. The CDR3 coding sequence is TGTGCCTACCTGGGGGGGACTGAAGCTTTCTTT. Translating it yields CAYLGGTEAFF.